Following are 28 T cell receptor beta chains from one sample sequenced in a study of PD-1 blockade in mismatch repair-deficient tumors listed by TCRdb under 2017. Interpreted using the paper, the time point label stands for: peripheral blood 12 weeks after first pembrolizumab dose. The library was made by the immunoSEQ multiplex PCR assay. TCRdb carries this immuneACCESS record with in-frame sequences only. Its versions omit some clonotypes, under half of them owing to an unresolved V gene in the studies checked, with the rest unexplained. The sample data list some 84,000 clones, and over 70% of these were observed just once. The top ten clones comprise roughly 2.7% of the sample. Material: peripheral blood, obtained 12 weeks after starting pembrolizumab. The receptors shown here come from an adult with mismatch repair-deficient cancer.

V usage is TRBV9 and J usage is TRBJ2-7; 8 bases agree with TRBD2. V dropped 4 bases and J dropped 2; count of bases not matched to a gene: 5. Germline V lookup: CDR1 SGDLS, CDR2 YYNGEE. The CDR3 is made up of 14 amino acids. CDR3: CASSSSGYTYEQYF. DNA of the CDR3: TGTGCCAGCAGCTCTAGCGGGTATACCTACGAGCAGTACTTC.

This clone turned up a few times. This rearrangement joins TRBV7-2 to TRBJ2-3, with TRBD1 matching over 7 bases. This CDR3 contains 15 residues. After removal of 3 bases from V and 6 bases from J, the junction contained 9 bases not matched to a gene. Germline lookup yields CDR1 SGHTA and CDR2 FQGNSA. CDR3 residues: CASSLWGTEVDTQYF. The DNA of the CDR3 is TGTGCCAGCAGCTTGTGGGGGACAGAGGTGGATACGCAGTATTTT.

This clone was picked up a small number of times. The V gene is TRBV12-5, the J gene TRBJ1-1; D ambiguous. This CDR3 spans 13 amino acids. V was pared by 0 bases and J by 4 bases, with 6 bases between. CDR1 LGHNT and CDR2 FRNRAP come from the germline V gene. The CDR3 DNA is TGTGCTAGTGGTTTGGTACCGATCACTGAAGCTTTCTTT. Its translation is CASGLVPITEAFF.

This chain connects TRBV5-5 to TRBJ2-7; the match to TRBD1 covers 7 bases. This CDR3 region has 13 residues. Germline trimming cut 4 bases from V and 3 bases from J; bases unmatched to any gene: 4. In germline, CDR1 is SGHKS, CDR2 YYEKEE (reference sequence). The CDR3 nucleotides read TGTGCCAGCAGCACAGGGGCCCTCTACGAGCAGTACTTC. This encodes CASSTGALYEQYF.

The J gene is TRBJ2-1, the V gene TRBV11-1; perhaps TRBD2 as D (7 bases). The CDR3 sequence is 15 residues long. Germline lookup yields CDR1 SGHAT and CDR2 FQDESV (reference sequence). V lost 3 bases and J lost 7, with 16 bases in between. The CDR3 is CASSLGEGGWNEQFF. The CDR3 region has the DNA TGTGCCAGCAGCTTGGGTGAGGGGGGGTGGAATGAGCAGTTCTTC.

A single count supports this clone. The chain links TRBV5-1 to TRBJ2-2; the D is unclear. V was trimmed by 0 bases and J by 5 bases, leaving 5 bases between them. CDR1 and CDR2 from the germline V gene are SGHRS and YFSETQ. The CDR3 totals 13 residues. CDR3 residues: CASSLGLTGELFF. In nucleotides, the CDR3 is TGCGCCAGCAGCTTGGGGCTAACCGGGGAGCTGTTTTTT.

This chain joins TRBV11-2 and TRBJ2-1; no clear D gene. The CDR3 loop spans 10 amino acids. Trimming stripped 5 bases from V and 7 bases from J, with 3 bases between. Per germline, CDR1 SGHAT and CDR2 FQNNGV. For the CDR3, the DNA is TGTGCCAGCAGCCTAAATGAGCAGTTCTTC. The encoded protein is CASSLNEQFF.

V is TRBV6-5 and J is TRBJ1-1, with D perhaps TRBD1 (5 bases). Between the trimmed V and J ends, which lost 1 base and 4 bases, there was a span of 16 bases. The germline CDR1 and CDR2 sequences are MNHEY and SVGAGI. The CDR3 contains 16 residues. CDR3 amino acids: CASSYYSGTRPTEAFF. The CDR3 DNA is TGTGCCAGCAGTTACTACTCCGGGACGCGTCCCACTGAAGCTTTCTTT.

This clone is a singleton in its sample. V gene TRBV14 combines with J gene TRBJ2-1; 11 bases fit TRBD2. V lost 0 bases, J lost 3 bases, and 7 bases stayed unmatched. The CDR3 consists of 18 residues. The V gene's germline CDR1 is SGHDN and CDR2 FVKESK. The DNA for the CDR3 is TGTGCCAGCAGCCAAGATATGGCTAGCGGGAGGCACTACAATGAGCAGTTCTTC. Amino acid sequence: CASSQDMASGRHYNEQFF.

The chain couples TRBV6-1 to TRBJ1-2; a possible D gene is TRBD1 (6 bases). The CDR3 spans 12 residues. V was cut by 2 bases and J by 8 bases, with 9 bases left in between. Germline V gene lookup returns CDR1 MNHNS and CDR2 SASEGT. DNA for the CDR3: TGTGCCAGCAGTGAATGGACAGAAGGCTACACCTTC. Amino acids: CASSEWTEGYTF.

This clone showed up just once. The DNA for the CDR3 is TGCGCCAGCAGCTTACCGGCCGACACAGATACGCAGTATTTT. Protein sequence: CASSLPADTDTQYF. V usage is TRBV5-1 and J usage is TRBJ2-3; D not certain. Trimming pared 2 bases from V and 2 bases from J, leaving 9 bases between. Germline CDR1 reads SGHRS; CDR2 reads YFSETQ. There are 14 residues in the CDR3.

Here the CDR3 reads CASGGLNEQFF. The DNA of the CDR3 is TGTGCCAGCGGGGGGCTAAATGAGCAGTTCTTC. The genes are TRBV2 and TRBJ2-1; the D gene could be TRBD1 or TRBD2 (6 bases each). The CDR3 runs 11 residues. Between the trimmed V and J ends, which lost 8 bases and 7 bases, there was a span of 9 bases. Germline CDR1 is SNHLY and CDR2 is FYNNEI.

CDR3 coding DNA: TGTGCCAGCAGCTTGAAGGGCTCTGAAGCTTTCTTT. The encoded protein is CASSLKGSEAFF. This chain uses TRBV7-9 with TRBJ1-1; D not certain. Germline V gene lookup returns CDR1 SEHNR and CDR2 FQNEAQ (reference sequence). The CDR3 sequence is 12 residues long. V shed 3 bases and J shed 6 bases, with 8 bases lying between them.

A single count supports this clone. The chain recombines TRBV29-1 with TRBJ2-1, with D unresolved. V lost 5 bases, J lost 0 bases, and 11 bases lay in between. Germline CDR1 reads SQVTM; CDR2 reads ANQGSEA. The CDR3 length is 14 residues. CDR3 in DNA: TGCAGCGTTTACGGTCATAGCTCCTACAATGAGCAGTTCTTC. Translated: CSVYGHSSYNEQFF.

This clone turned up a few times. This sequence joins TRBV7-9 and TRBJ1-2; no clear D. Trimming removed 2 bases from V and 3 bases from J, with 7 bases in between. Germline V gene data show CDR1 as SEHNR and CDR2 as FQNEAQ (reference sequence). CDR3 size: 13 residues. The CDR3 spells CASSLTADYGYTF. The CDR3 DNA sequence: TGTGCCAGCAGCTTAACAGCAGACTATGGCTACACCTTC. Full variable domain (rest looked up from reference TRBV7-9 and TRBJ1-2): DTGVSQNPRHKITKRGQNVTFRCDPISEHNRLYWYRQTLGQGPEFLTYFQNEAQLEKSRLLSDRFSAERPKGSFSTLEIQRTEQGDSAMYLCASSLTADYGYTFGSGTRLTVV.

The CDR3, as DNA: TGTGCCAGCAGTTCTGACAGGGCAGGTGAAGCTTTCTTT. Its translation is CASSSDRAGEAFF. This chain uses TRBV6-1 with TRBJ1-1; the match to TRBD1 covers 7 bases. The V gene end was trimmed by 5 bases and the J gene end by 7 bases; junction bases not matched to a gene: 7. CDR1 and CDR2 from the germline V gene are MNHNS and SASEGT. This CDR3 is built from 13 residues.

This chain connects TRBV19 to TRBJ2-2; weak D call: TRBD1 (6 bases). V lost 2 bases to trimming and J lost 6 bases, with 10 bases between them. The CDR3 has 14 amino acids. CDR1 and CDR2 (germline): LNHDA, SQIVND (reference sequence). The CDR3 region is CASSISQGAGELFF. The CDR3 bases are TGTGCCAGTAGTATATCACAGGGCGCCGGGGAGCTGTTTTTT.

The chain is built from TRBV5-1 and TRBJ1-2; 7 nucleotides align to TRBD1. J gave up 8 bases and V 3 bases, and 10 bases lay outside the gene matches. CDR1 and CDR2 from the germline V gene are SGHRS and YFSETQ. The CDR3 is made up of 14 amino acids. The CDR3, as DNA: TGCGCCAGCAGCTCGGGACAGATGGATGGGGGCTACACCTTC. This sequence encodes CASSSGQMDGGYTF.

The table lists this clone with a few counts. The chain employs TRBV7-9 and TRBJ2-2; 9 bases match TRBD2. V trimming: 4 bases; J trimming: 7 bases; junction bases outside the gene matches: 7. CDR1 is SEHNR, CDR2 FQNEAQ, per germline (reference sequence). The CDR3 length is 15 residues. CDR3 protein: CASSWGSGRDGELFF. The CDR3 DNA is TGTGCCAGCAGCTGGGGTAGCGGGAGAGACGGGGAGCTGTTTTTT.

The chain combines TRBV6-5 with TRBJ1-1, with TRBD1 matching over 9 bases. V was pared by 2 bases and J by 4 bases, with 2 bases of the junction left unmatched. Per germline, CDR1 MNHEY and CDR2 SVGAGI. This CDR3 comprises 14 residues. CDR3 residues: CASSYGQGSTEAFF. CDR3 DNA: TGTGCCAGCAGTTACGGACAGGGGAGCACTGAAGCTTTCTTT.

V gene TRBV18 combines with J gene TRBJ1-3; D might be TRBD1 (6 bases). V was trimmed by 0 bases and J by 3 bases, leaving 12 bases between them. Looked up from germline, CDR1 is KGHSH and CDR2 is LQKENI. This CDR3 contains 16 residues. CDR3 DNA sequence: TGTGCCAGCTCACCACCGTCGGGGGCTTATGGAAACACCATATATTTT. This sequence encodes CASSPPSGAYGNTIYF.

The V and J genes are TRBV7-2 and TRBJ1-1; unclear D gene. V was pared by 5 bases and J by 2 bases, with 9 bases between. Germline V gives CDR1 SGHTA, CDR2 FQGNSA. The CDR3 is made up of 13 amino acids. In DNA, the CDR3 is TGTGCCAGCAGCCTCCCCAGAAACACTGAAGCTTTCTTT. Translated, it gives CASSLPRNTEAFF.

This clone has just a few counts. The rearrangement uses TRBV2 and TRBJ1-1; D remains unclear. V lost 8 bases and J 2 bases, leaving 12 bases between the germline ends. The CDR3 runs 13 residues. Germline CDR1 and CDR2: SNHLY and FYNNEI. The CDR3 here is CASCSGRNTEAFF. The CDR3, as DNA: TGTGCCAGCTGCTCCGGGAGAAACACTGAAGCTTTCTTT. The variable domain in full, completed from reference TRBV2 and TRBJ1-1, reads EPEVTQTPSHQVTQMGQEVILRCVPISNHLYFYWYRQILGQKVEFLVSFYNNEISEKSEIFDDQFSVERPDGSNFTLKIRSTKLEDSAMYFCASCSGRNTEAFFGQGTRLTVV.

V usage is TRBV6-1 and J usage is TRBJ1-1; D is unclear. This CDR3 has 14 residues. Germline CDR1 MNHNS, CDR2 SASEGT. With 1 base removed from V and 0 bases from J, the gap between germline ends came to 6 bases. CDR3: CASSEVPMNTEAFF. The CDR3 bases are TGTGCCAGCAGTGAAGTTCCGATGAACACTGAAGCTTTCTTT.

V gene TRBV5-6 combines with J gene TRBJ1-2, with D unresolved. The V and J ends lost 2 bases and 8 bases respectively, with 7 bases between them. The CDR3 contains 11 residues. Germline V CDR1 and CDR2: SGHDT, YYEEEE. CDR3 DNA sequence: TGTGCCAGCAGCTTTACAAGCGGCTACACCTTC. Its protein product is CASSFTSGYTF.

This chain connects TRBV6-1 to TRBJ2-3; tentative D call: TRBD2 (7 bases). Germline CDR1 reads MNHNS; CDR2 reads SASEGT. This CDR3 spans 14 amino acids. Trimming shortened V by 8 bases and J by 5 bases, and 17 bases separated the two germline ends. The CDR3, as DNA: TGTGCCAGCGGAAGGGGGGGCAGGGAAGATACGCAGTATTTT. Translating it yields CASGRGGREDTQYF.

The J gene is TRBJ2-5, the V gene TRBV4-1, with 8 bases matching TRBD2. V trimming: 6 bases; J trimming: 2 bases; junction bases outside the gene matches: 2. Germline loops: CDR1 MGHRA, CDR2 YSYEKL. The CDR3 spans 13 residues. DNA for the CDR3: TGCGCCAGCAGTCGACTAGCGCAAGAGACCCAGTACTTC. This sequence encodes CASSRLAQETQYF.

The chain carries TRBV25-1 and TRBJ2-5, with 7 bases that match TRBD1. J lost 9 bases, V lost 5 bases, and 15 bases had no gene match. The germline CDR1 and CDR2 sequences are MGHDK and SYGVNS. This CDR3 region has 15 residues. The CDR3 is CASSLGTVHKESQYF. Written as DNA, the CDR3 is TGTGCCAGCAGTCTAGGGACAGTGCACAAGGAGTCCCAGTACTTC. Together with reference TRBV25-1 and TRBJ2-5, the CDR3 gives the full variable domain: EADIYQTPRYLVIGTGKKITLECSQTMGHDKMYWYQQDPGMELHLIHYSYGVNSTEKGDLSSESTVSRIRTEHFPLTLESARPSHTSQYLCASSLGTVHKESQYFGPGTRLLVL.